Listed below are T cell receptor beta chains from one sample, sequenced in a study of T cell repertoires in cytomegalovirus infection. TCRdb fed the reads into MiXCR, producing one record per CDR3 protein. Of roughly 500,000 distinct CDR3 sequences listed, approximately 11% were seen once; the top ten hold around 9.6%. Sample: PBMCs. These receptors were taken from a human donor in good health (CMV status not recorded). Some clones in this sample may be carry-over from other donors' samples. Both conserved end residues are part of each CDR3. Fields, in order: V gene, D gene, clone size, J gene, CDR3 protein, CDR3 DNA. A D gene is named only where the DNA matches it firmly. Size values are once, few and many counts, or a class for expanded clones, and some rows have none.

>TRBV6-1|.|many|TRBJ2-7
CASSRIHEQYF
TGTGCCAGCAGTCGGATCCACGAGCAGTACTTC
>TRBV9|.|few|TRBJ2-5
CASSGLQGPQETQYF
TGTGCCAGCAGCGGCCTACAGGGCCCACAAGAGACCCAGTACTTC
>TRBV18|.|few|TRBJ1-2
CASSPSSGGDYGYTF
TGTGCCAGCTCACCATCGTCGGGGGGCGACTATGGCTACACCTTC
>TRBV6-1|.|many|TRBJ2-7
CASRRGYEQYF
TGTGCCAGCAGGAGAGGCTACGAGCAGTACTTC
>TRBV18|.|.|TRBJ2-2
CASSPLGEAGELFF
TGTGCCAGCTCACCACTAGGGGAGGCCGGGGAGCTGTTTTTT
>TRBV3-1|.|.|TRBJ2-1
CASSQDNPTVGSYNEQFF
TGTGCCAGCAGCCAAGATAACCCGACAGTGGGCTCCTACAATGAGCAGTTCTTC
>TRBV29-1|.|many|TRBJ1-2
CSVGGTLGGGYTF
TGCAGCGTTGGTGGGACCCTAGGGGGAGGCTACACCTTC
>TRBV7-9|TRBD1|many|TRBJ2-7
CASSDGQGAIYEQYF
TGTGCCAGCAGCGACGGACAGGGGGCTATCTACGAGCAGTACTTC
>TRBV7-2|.|many|TRBJ2-7
CASSLASEGYEQYF
TGTGCCAGCAGCTTAGCGTCTGAGGGCTACGAGCAGTACTTC
>TRBV6-5|.|many|TRBJ2-3
CASSYQNTDTQYF
TGTGCCAGCAGTTACCAGAACACAGATACGCAGTATTTT
>TRBV4-1|TRBD2|many|TRBJ2-3
CASSATSGREDTQYF
TGCGCCAGCAGCGCGACTAGCGGGAGGGAAGATACGCAGTATTTT
>TRBV5-1|TRBD2|many|TRBJ2-5
CASSLEGVAGGQETQYF
TGCGCCAGCAGCTTGGAAGGAGTAGCGGGAGGACAAGAGACCCAGTACTTC
>TRBV7-2|.|many|TRBJ2-1
CASRAPGVNEQFF
TGTGCCAGCAGAGCCCCTGGCGTCAATGAGCAGTTCTTC
>TRBV12-3/TRBV12-4|.|many|TRBJ1-1
CASRLRDTTEAFF
TGTGCCAGCAGACTCCGGGACACCACTGAAGCTTTCTTT
>TRBV3-1|.|few|TRBJ1-2
CASSQDMSVGYTF
TGTGCCAGCAGCCAAGATATGTCCGTAGGCTACACCTTC
>TRBV19|.|many|TRBJ1-5
CASSILDQPQHF
TGTGCCAGTAGTATCTTGGATCAGCCCCAGCATTTT
>TRBV23-1|TRBD1|few|TRBJ2-5
CASSQSGTGEETQYF
TGCGCCAGCAGTCAATCCGGGACAGGGGAAGAGACCCAGTACTTC
>TRBV25-1|.|.|TRBJ2-2
CASSDPAWDGTPGELFF
TGTGCCAGCAGTGACCCGGCGTGGGATGGGACACCCGGGGAGCTGTTTTTT
>TRBV28|.|many|TRBJ1-5
CASSQRAGYYQPQHF
TGTGCCAGCAGCCAAAGGGCAGGGTACTATCAGCCCCAGCATTTT
>TRBV20-1|.|many|TRBJ2-7
CSAKTGWAYEQYF
TGCAGTGCTAAGACAGGTTGGGCCTACGAGCAGTACTTC
>TRBV2|.|.|TRBJ1-5
CASTGGYNQPQHF
TGTGCCAGCACGGGAGGATACAATCAGCCCCAGCATTTT
>TRBV7-9|TRBD2|many|TRBJ2-5
CASSLGLAGASKETQYF
TGTGCCAGCAGCTTAGGACTAGCGGGAGCCTCCAAAGAGACCCAGTACTTC
>TRBV20-1|.|once|TRBJ1-1
CSARGGGANTEAFF
TGCAGTGCTAGAGGCGGGGGGGCGAACACTGAAGCTTTCTTT
>TRBV9|TRBD1|.|TRBJ2-7
CASSPQGALAYEQYF
TGTGCCAGCAGCCCACAGGGGGCCTTAGCCTACGAGCAGTACTTC
>TRBV27|.|few|TRBJ2-1
CASSPRSSGIYNEQFF
TGTGCCAGCAGTCCACGGTCGAGTGGGATCTACAATGAGCAGTTCTTC
>TRBV12-3/TRBV12-4|.|few|TRBJ1-3
CASSPAGPMYF
TGTGCCAGCAGCCCCGCCGGCCCGATGTATTTT
>TRBV27|TRBD2|many|TRBJ2-4
CASSPPTSGVRGKNIQYF
TGTGCCAGCAGTCCTCCGACTAGCGGGGTCAGAGGCAAAAACATTCAGTACTTC
>TRBV11-3|TRBD1|few|TRBJ2-5
CASSPGRQGAPGETQYF
TGTGCCAGCAGCCCGGGGCGGCAGGGGGCGCCGGGAGAGACCCAGTACTTC
>TRBV7-9|.|many|TRBJ1-2
CASSSPGDYTF
TGTGCCAGCAGCAGTCCGGGGGACTACACCTTC
>TRBV28|TRBD1|many|TRBJ2-7
CASSSSGTDLNF
TGTGCCAGCAGTTCCTCCGGGACAGACCTAAACTTC
>TRBV5-6|TRBD1|few|TRBJ1-5
CASSLGTGGRNQPQHF
TGTGCCAGCAGCTTGGGGACAGGGGGCCGCAATCAGCCCCAGCATTTT
>TRBV20-1|TRBD1|few|TRBJ1-5
CSATFGTGEPPQHF
TGCAGTGCTACCTTCGGGACAGGCGAGCCACCCCAGCATTTT
>TRBV20-1|TRBD1|few|TRBJ1-3
CSARDQGQGSFGGNTIYF
TGCAGTGCTAGAGATCAGGGACAGGGGTCCTTCGGTGGAAACACCATATATTTT
>TRBV6-5|.|.|TRBJ1-2
CASSWGPGINYGYTF
TGTGCCAGCAGTTGGGGCCCAGGGATTAACTATGGCTACACCTTC
>TRBV7-9|.|many|TRBJ1-2
CASSLARTPANYGYTF
TGTGCCAGCAGCTTAGCGAGAACGCCCGCTAACTATGGCTACACCTTC
>TRBV20-1|.|.|TRBJ1-1
CSARVQMNTGAFF
TGCAGTGCTAGAGTTCAGATGAACACTGGAGCTTTCTTT
>TRBV7-3|.|many|TRBJ2-5
CASSSSPERGGRETQYF
TGTGCCAGCAGCTCCTCCCCGGAGAGGGGCGGTCGGGAGACCCAGTACTTC
>TRBV10-3|TRBD1|many|TRBJ1-4
CAIGGAGTGEEKLFF
TGTGCCATCGGGGGTGCCGGGACAGGGGAAGAAAAACTGTTTTTT
>TRBV12-3/TRBV12-4|.|many|TRBJ1-4
CASREQGPLKLFF
TGTGCCAGCAGGGAACAGGGCCCTCTGAAACTGTTTTTT
>TRBV7-8|.|many|TRBJ2-1
CASSLAGAANNEQFF
TGTGCCAGCAGCTTAGCGGGGGCGGCGAACAATGAGCAGTTCTTC
>TRBV30|.|few|TRBJ1-1
CAWSVIGVNTEAFF
TGTGCCTGGAGTGTAATAGGGGTGAACACTGAAGCTTTCTTT
>TRBV6-5|.|many|TRBJ2-2
CASSYSENTGELFF
TGCGCCAGCAGCTACAGTGAGAACACCGGGGAGCTGTTTTTT
>TRBV20-1|TRBD1|few|TRBJ1-1
CSARDGRGPKKAFF
TGCAGTGCTAGAGATGGCAGGGGGCCGAAAAAAGCTTTCTTT
>TRBV7-2|.|many|TRBJ1-6
CASSIARGYNSPLHF
TGTGCCAGCAGCATCGCTCGGGGCTATAATTCACCCCTCCACTTT
>TRBV7-9|.|many|TRBJ2-3
CASSLSRLERDTQYF
TGTGCCAGCAGCCTCAGTCGGCTTGAGAGGGATACGCAGTATTTT
>TRBV27|.|many|TRBJ1-3
CASSLGVTGNTIYF
TGTGCCAGCAGCCTAGGGGTTACAGGAAACACCATATATTTT
>TRBV12-3/TRBV12-4|.|many|TRBJ2-3
CASSPPAAGDTQYF
TGTGCCAGCAGTCCCCCGGCAGCCGGCGATACGCAGTATTTT
>TRBV6-1|.|many|TRBJ1-4
CASSEDPEGEKLFF
TGTGCCAGCAGTGAGGACCCCGAGGGGGAAAAACTGTTTTTT
>TRBV19|.|.|TRBJ1-1
CASSTGNLRTEAFF
TGTGCCAGTAGTACGGGGAATTTACGGACTGAAGCTTTCTTT
>TRBV2|.|many|TRBJ2-4
CASGLLQLSKNIQYF
TGTGCCAGCGGACTGCTCCAGCTATCCAAAAACATTCAGTACTTC
>TRBV20-1|TRBD1|.|TRBJ2-6
CSARDTDRGHGANVLTF
TGCAGTGCTAGAGATACCGACAGGGGGCACGGGGCCAACGTCCTGACTTTC
>TRBV7-3|.|many|TRBJ2-3
CASSLTQSTDTQYF
TGTGCCAGCAGCTTAACACAGTCCACAGATACGCAGTATTTT
>TRBV29-1|TRBD1|.|TRBJ1-3
CSVDDRDSGNTIYF
TGCAGCGTTGATGACCGGGACAGTGGAAACACCATATATTTT
>TRBV29-1|TRBD2|many|TRBJ2-1
CSVEARGGAVGSEQFF
TGCAGCGTTGAAGCTCGGGGAGGGGCCGTCGGGAGTGAGCAGTTCTTC
>TRBV6-1|.|many|TRBJ2-4
CASTQGSNIQYF
TGTGCCAGCACCCAGGGGTCGAACATTCAGTACTTC
>TRBV19|TRBD2|many|TRBJ2-1
CASTAAGTSGHGAYNEQFF
TGTGCCAGTACCGCTGCCGGGACTAGCGGACACGGGGCCTACAATGAGCAGTTCTTC